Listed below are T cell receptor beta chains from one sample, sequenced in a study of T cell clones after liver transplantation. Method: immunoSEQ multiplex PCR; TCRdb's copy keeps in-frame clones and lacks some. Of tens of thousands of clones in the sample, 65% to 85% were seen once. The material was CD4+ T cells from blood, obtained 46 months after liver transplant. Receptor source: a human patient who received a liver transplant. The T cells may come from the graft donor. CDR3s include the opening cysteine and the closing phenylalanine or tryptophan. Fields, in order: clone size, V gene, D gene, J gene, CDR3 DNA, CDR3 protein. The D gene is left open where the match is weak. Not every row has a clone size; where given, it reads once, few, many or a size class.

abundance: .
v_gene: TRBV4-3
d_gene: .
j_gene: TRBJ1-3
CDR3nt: TGCGCCAGCAGCCAAGATCCCCCCCTGATAAGCCCTGGCCCTGGAAACACCATATATTTT
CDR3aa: CASSQDPPLISPGPGNTIYF

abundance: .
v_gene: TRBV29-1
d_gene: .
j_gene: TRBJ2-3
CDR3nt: TGCAGCGTCTCGGGAGCCCCTCCTACTAGCACAGATACGCAGTATTTT
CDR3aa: CSVSGAPPTSTDTQYF

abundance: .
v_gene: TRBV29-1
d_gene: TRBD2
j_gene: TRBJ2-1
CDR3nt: TGCAGCGTTGTTGGGACTAGCGGGGTAAACTCCTACAATGAGCAGTTCTTC
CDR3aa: CSVVGTSGVNSYNEQFF

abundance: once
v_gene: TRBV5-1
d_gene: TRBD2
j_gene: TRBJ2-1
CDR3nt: TGCGCCAGCAGCTTGGCCTCTGGGAGCGGGAGTGCGAATGAGCAGTTCTTC
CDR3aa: CASSLASGSGSANEQFF

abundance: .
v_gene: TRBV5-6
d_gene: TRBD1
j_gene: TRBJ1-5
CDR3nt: TGTGCCAGCAGCCCGGGACAGATGGAACAGCCCCAGCATTTT
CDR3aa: CASSPGQMEQPQHF

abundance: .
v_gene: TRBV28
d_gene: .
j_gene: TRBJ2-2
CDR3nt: TGTGCCAGCAGCCTAACTAGCAGCACCGGGGAGCTGTTTTTT
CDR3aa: CASSLTSSTGELFF

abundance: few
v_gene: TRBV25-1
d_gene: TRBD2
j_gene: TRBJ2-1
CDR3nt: TGTGCCAGCAGTCCTTTAAGCGGGAGGAGTTACAATGAGCAGTTCTTC
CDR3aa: CASSPLSGRSYNEQFF

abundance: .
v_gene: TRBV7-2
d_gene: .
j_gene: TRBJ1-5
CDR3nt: TGTGCCAGCAGCTTAAGAAGCAATCAGCCCCAGCATTTT
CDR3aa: CASSLRSNQPQHF

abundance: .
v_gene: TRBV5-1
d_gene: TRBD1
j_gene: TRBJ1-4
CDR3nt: TGCGCCAGCAGCACGACAGGGACGACGGCTAATGAAAAACTGTTTTTT
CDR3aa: CASSTTGTTANEKLFF

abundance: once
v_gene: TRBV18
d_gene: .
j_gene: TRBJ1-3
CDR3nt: TGTGCCAGCTCACCACCGGCAGCTGGAAACACCATATATTTT
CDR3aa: CASSPPAAGNTIYF

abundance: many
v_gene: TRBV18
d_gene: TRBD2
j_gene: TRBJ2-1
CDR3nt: TGTGCCAGCTCACCGCCCGGGACTAGAGCTTTTGGGATAGGCTACAATGAGCAGTTCTTC
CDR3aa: CASSPPGTRAFGIGYNEQFF

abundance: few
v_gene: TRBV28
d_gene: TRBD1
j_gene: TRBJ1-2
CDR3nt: TGTGCCAGCAGTCCGGGACAGGGGAGGGGTGGCTACACCTTC
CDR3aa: CASSPGQGRGGYTF

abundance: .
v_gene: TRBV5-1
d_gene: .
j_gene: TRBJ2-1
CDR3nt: TGCGCCAGCAGCTTGATCACAGGGTACGAGCAGTTCTTC
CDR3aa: CASSLITGYEQFF